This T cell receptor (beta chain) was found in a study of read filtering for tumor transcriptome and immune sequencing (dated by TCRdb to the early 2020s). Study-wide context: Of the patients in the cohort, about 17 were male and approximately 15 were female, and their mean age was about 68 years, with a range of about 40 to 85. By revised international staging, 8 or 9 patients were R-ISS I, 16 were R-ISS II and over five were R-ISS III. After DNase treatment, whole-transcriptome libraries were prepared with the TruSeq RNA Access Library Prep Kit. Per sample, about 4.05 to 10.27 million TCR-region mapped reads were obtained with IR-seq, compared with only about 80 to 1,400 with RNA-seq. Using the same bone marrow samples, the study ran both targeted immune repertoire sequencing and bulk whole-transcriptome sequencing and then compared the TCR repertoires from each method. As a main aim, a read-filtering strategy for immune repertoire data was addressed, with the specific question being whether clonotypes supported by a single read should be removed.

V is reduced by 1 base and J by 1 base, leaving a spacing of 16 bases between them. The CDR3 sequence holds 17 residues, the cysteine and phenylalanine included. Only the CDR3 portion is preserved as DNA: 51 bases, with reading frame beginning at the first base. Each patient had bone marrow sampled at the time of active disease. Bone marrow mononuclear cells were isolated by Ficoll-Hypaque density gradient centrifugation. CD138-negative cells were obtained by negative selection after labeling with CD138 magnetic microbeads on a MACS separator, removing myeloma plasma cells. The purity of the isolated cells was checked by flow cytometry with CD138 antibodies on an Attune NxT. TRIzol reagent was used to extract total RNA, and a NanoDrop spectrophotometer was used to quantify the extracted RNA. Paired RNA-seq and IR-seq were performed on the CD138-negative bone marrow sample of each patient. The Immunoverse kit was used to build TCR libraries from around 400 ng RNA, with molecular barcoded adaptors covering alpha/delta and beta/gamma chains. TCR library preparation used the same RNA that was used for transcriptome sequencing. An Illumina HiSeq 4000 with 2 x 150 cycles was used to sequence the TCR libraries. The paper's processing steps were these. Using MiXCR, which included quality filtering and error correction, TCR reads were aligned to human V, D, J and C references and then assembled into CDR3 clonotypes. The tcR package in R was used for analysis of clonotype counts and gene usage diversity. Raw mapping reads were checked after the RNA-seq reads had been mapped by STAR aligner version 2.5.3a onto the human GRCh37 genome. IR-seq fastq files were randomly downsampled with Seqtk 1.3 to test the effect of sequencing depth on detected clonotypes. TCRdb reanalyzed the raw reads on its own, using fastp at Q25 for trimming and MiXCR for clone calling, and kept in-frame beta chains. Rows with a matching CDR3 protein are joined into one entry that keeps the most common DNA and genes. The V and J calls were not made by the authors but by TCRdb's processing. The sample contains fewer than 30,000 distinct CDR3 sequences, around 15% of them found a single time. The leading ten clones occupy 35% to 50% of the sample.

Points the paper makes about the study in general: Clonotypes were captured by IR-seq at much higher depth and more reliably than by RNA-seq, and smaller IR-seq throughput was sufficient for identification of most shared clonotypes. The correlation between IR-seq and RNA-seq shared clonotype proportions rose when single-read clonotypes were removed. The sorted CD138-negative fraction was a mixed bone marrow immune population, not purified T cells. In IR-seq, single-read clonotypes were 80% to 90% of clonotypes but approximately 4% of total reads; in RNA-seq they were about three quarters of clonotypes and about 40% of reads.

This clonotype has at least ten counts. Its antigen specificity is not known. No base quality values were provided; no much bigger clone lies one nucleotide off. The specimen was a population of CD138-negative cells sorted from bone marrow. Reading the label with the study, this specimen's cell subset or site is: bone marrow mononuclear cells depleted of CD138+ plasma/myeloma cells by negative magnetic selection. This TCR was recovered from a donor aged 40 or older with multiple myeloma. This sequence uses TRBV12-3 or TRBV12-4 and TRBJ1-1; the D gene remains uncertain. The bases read TGTGCCAGCAGTTTAGGACGGACTCGCCAATGGAACACTGAAGCTTTCTTT. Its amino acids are CASSLGRTRQWNTEAFF.